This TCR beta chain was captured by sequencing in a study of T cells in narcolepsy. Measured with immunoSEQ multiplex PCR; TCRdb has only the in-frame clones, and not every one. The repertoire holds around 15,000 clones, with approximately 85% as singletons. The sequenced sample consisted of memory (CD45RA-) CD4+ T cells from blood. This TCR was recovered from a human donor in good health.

As DNA, the CDR3 is TGTGCCAGCAGCCAAGATCTGCAGACCATTGAAAAACTGTTTTTT. Translating it yields CASSQDLQTIEKLFF. This rearrangement joins TRBV4-2 to TRBJ1-4; unclear D gene. The CDR3 is made up of 15 amino acids. Germline CDR1 LGHNA, CDR2 YNFKEQ. V dropped 0 bases and J dropped 7 bases, with 12 bases sitting between them.